This T cell receptor (beta chain) came from a study of T cells in Graves' hyperthyroidism and ophthalmopathy. Findings of the study overall: A model built on 13 V-J features separated ophthalmopathy from stable hyperthyroidism.

This clonotype was picked up many times. Its matching antigen is unknown. The CDR3 covers 15 residues. Deletions cut 3 bases from V and 4 bases from J, with 16 bases between. CDR1 is SGDLS, CDR2 YYNGEE, per germline. Amplified TCR beta CDR3 regions came from RNA transcripts. Using the HTBI primer set, a first-round RT-PCR was run on the TCR CDR3. MiXCR, applied by TCRdb to the multiplex PCR reads, yields one record per CDR3 protein. This table has about 360,000 distinct CDR3 sequences, around 13% appearing once. Those patients with uncontrolled infection, other autoimmune disease, pregnancy or lactation were excluded. Diagnosis relied on clinical symptoms, serum thyroxine and TRAb, thyroid ultrasound and orbital computed tomography.

The chain carries TRBV9 and TRBJ1-1; D is unresolved. The TCR was taken from a woman aged 18 to 35 with Graves' hyperthyroidism. Sequenced input: blood. The CDR3 is CASSAREGFGTEAFF. The CDR3 DNA is TGTGCCAGCAGCGCAAGGGAAGGGTTCGGCACTGAAGCTTTCTTT.